Shown below are 25 T cell receptor beta chains from a single sample sequenced in a study of control samples from healthy donors and cancer patients (TCRdb year 2020). The library came from the immunoSEQ multiplex PCR assay. TCRdb mirrors the immuneACCESS table, restricted to in-frame sequences. Some clones are absent from its copies; in checked studies, under half trace to an unresolved V gene, and the reason for the others is unknown. The sample table shows approximately 87,000 clones, and around 83% are seen once. About 1.3% of the sample goes to the ten largest clones. The sample comprised blood. The source is a woman between 50 and 59 years old in good health.

This chain links TRBV28 with TRBJ2-5, with unresolved D. The CDR3 consists of 14 residues. The V end was cut by 1 base, the J end by 2 bases, with 8 bases between. Germline V lookup: CDR1 MDHEN, CDR2 SYDVKM. As DNA, the CDR3 is TGTGCCAGCAGTTTATACGTTCAACAAGAGACCCAGTACTTC. The encoded protein is CASSLYVQQETQYF.

The chain recombines TRBV2 with TRBJ2-2; weak D call: TRBD1 (5 bases). V was trimmed by 3 bases and J by 2 bases, leaving 7 bases between them. Germline CDR1 and CDR2: SNHLY and FYNNEI. The CDR3 totals 14 residues. The CDR3 region is CASSEQGNTGELFF. The CDR3 nucleotides are TGTGCCAGCAGTGAGCAGGGCAACACCGGGGAGCTGTTTTTT. Based on the CDR3 plus reference TRBV2 and TRBJ2-2, the full variable domain is EPEVTQTPSHQVTQMGQEVILRCVPISNHLYFYWYRQILGQKVEFLVSFYNNEISEKSEIFDDQFSVERPDGSNFTLKIRSTKLEDSAMYFCASSEQGNTGELFFGEGSRLTVL.

The chain carries TRBV28 and TRBJ1-2, with a possible D match to TRBD1 (5 bases). There are 15 residues in the CDR3. Germline CDR1 is MDHEN and CDR2 is SYDVKM. Trimming cost V 5 bases and J 4 bases, with 17 bases left between them. The CDR3 DNA reads as TGTGCCAGCAGTCCGGCGGGGGGGGATCCCTATGGCTACACCTTC. Translated: CASSPAGGDPYGYTF.

This chain uses TRBV7-9 with TRBJ1-6, with TRBD1 matching 7 bases. V shed 5 bases and J 10 bases; nucleotides not matched to a gene: 17. CDR1 and CDR2 (germline): SEHNR, FQNEAQ (reference sequence). The CDR3 covers 17 residues. The CDR3 DNA is TGTGCCAGCAGCCCAGACCGCAGGGGGGTGACGGGATCACCCCTCCACTTT. Its translation: CASSPDRRGVTGSPLHF.

The chain combines TRBV4-2 with TRBJ1-4, with 11 bases matching TRBD1. Germline CDR1 and CDR2: LGHNA and YNFKEQ. CDR3 length: 20 amino acids. After removal of 0 bases from V and 7 bases from J, the junction contained 16 bases not matched to a gene. CDR3 residues: CASSQDPRTGGSFGGEKLFF. CDR3 in DNA: TGTGCCAGCAGCCAAGATCCGCGGACAGGGGGCAGCTTTGGCGGTGAAAAACTGTTTTTT.

The gene calls are TRBV7-9 and TRBJ2-1; 9 positions match TRBD1. This CDR3 region has 14 residues. Germline V gene data show CDR1 as SEHNR and CDR2 as FQNEAQ (reference sequence). The V gene end was trimmed by 3 bases and the J gene end by 9 bases; junction bases not matched to a gene: 6. The CDR3 loop reads CASSLGLDRGEQFF. In DNA form, the CDR3 reads TGTGCCAGCAGCTTGGGTTTGGACAGGGGTGAGCAGTTCTTC.

The chain is built from TRBV9 and TRBJ2-2; 11 nucleotides match TRBD1. The junction had 8 bases not matched to a gene; V was cut back by 4 bases and J by 6 bases. The germline gives CDR1 SGDLS, CDR2 YYNGEE. CDR3 length equals 16 residues. In nucleotides, the CDR3 is TGTGCCAGCAGCCCCCCCGGACAGGGGGCATCCGGGGAGCTGTTTTTT. Its protein is CASSPPGQGASGELFF.

This clone showed up just a few times. The rearrangement links TRBV7-9 to TRBJ2-2, with TRBD1 identical over 8 bases. The CDR3 is 16 amino acids. Germline V lookup: CDR1 SEHNR, CDR2 FQNEAQ (reference sequence). The junction had 5 bases not matched to a gene; V was cut back by 5 bases and J by 0 bases. CDR3 residues: CASSRPQGANTGELFF. The CDR3 nucleotides are TGTGCCAGCAGCCGTCCACAGGGGGCGAACACCGGGGAGCTGTTTTTT.

This sequence joins TRBV5-5 and TRBJ2-3; no firm D call. Germline CDR1 is SGHKS and CDR2 is YYEKEE (reference sequence). V was clipped by 4 bases and J by 3 bases, with 9 bases between them. The CDR3 is 13 residues long. CDR3 sequence: CASSLLTTDTQYF. CDR3 bases: TGTGCCAGCAGCCTGCTGACTACAGATACGCAGTATTTT.

The J gene is TRBJ2-5, the V gene TRBV5-4, with D perhaps TRBD1 (6 bases). Trimming took off 2 bases at V and 1 base at J, with 9 bases between the two ends. This CDR3 is built from 14 residues. CDR1 and CDR2 (germline): SGHNT, YYREEE (reference sequence). This CDR3 reads CASSLGTSQETQYF. In nucleotides, the CDR3 is TGTGCCAGCAGCTTAGGGACATCCCAAGAGACCCAGTACTTC.

The V call is TRBV18, the J call TRBJ2-6; D perhaps matches TRBD1 (5 bases). V was clipped by 1 base and J by 2 bases, with 6 bases between them. The CDR3 extends over 15 amino acids. Germline V CDR1 and CDR2: KGHSH, LQKENI. This CDR3 is CASSPQGTGANVLTF. The CDR3 DNA reads as TGTGCCAGCTCACCACAGGGGACTGGGGCCAACGTCCTGACTTTC.

The sample holds one count of this clone. The chain links TRBV7-9 to TRBJ1-2, with D possibly TRBD1 on 5 matching bases. Trimming took off 3 bases at V and 7 bases at J, with 15 bases between the two ends. CDR1 SEHNR and CDR2 FQNEAQ come from the germline V gene (reference sequence). The CDR3 covers 14 residues. The CDR3 loop reads CASSLQGIRGGYTF. The CDR3 coding sequence is TGTGCCAGCAGCTTGCAGGGCATTCGGGGTGGCTACACCTTC.

The rearrangement joins TRBV18 to TRBJ1-1; 11 bases are shared with TRBD1. This CDR3 has 15 residues. The ends lost 4 bases at V and 5 bases at J; junction bases unmatched: 6. Germline assignment: CDR1 KGHSH and CDR2 LQKENI. The CDR3 sequence: CASSRTGTGGTEAFF. CDR3 sequence (DNA): TGTGCCAGCTCACGGACCGGGACAGGGGGTACTGAAGCTTTCTTT.

The chain employs TRBV7-8 and TRBJ2-7; D remains ambiguous. Germline V CDR1 and CDR2: SGHVS, FQNEAQ. The V and J ends lost 5 bases and 2 bases respectively, with 13 bases between them. The CDR3 has 14 residues. This CDR3 is CASSVMAATYEQYF. The CDR3 bases are TGTGCCAGCAGCGTTATGGCGGCTACCTACGAGCAGTACTTC. Full variable domain (missing parts from reference TRBV7-8 and TRBJ2-7): GAGVSQSPRYKVAKRGQDVALRCDPISGHVSLFWYQQALGQGPEFLTYFQNEAQLDKSGLPSDRFFAERPEGSVSTLKIQRTQQEDSAVYLCASSVMAATYEQYFGPGTRLTVT.

The rearrangement joins TRBV12-5 to TRBJ2-7; D is undetermined. The CDR3 loop spans 12 amino acids. The V end was cut by 1 base, the J end by 7 bases, with 8 bases between. In germline, CDR1 is LGHNT, CDR2 FRNRAP. CDR3 coding DNA: TGTGCTAGTGGTTTGGCGCCCTGGGAGCAGTACTTC. Translation gives CASGLAPWEQYF. Full variable domain (rest looked up from reference TRBV12-5 and TRBJ2-7): DARVTQTPRHKVTEMGQEVTMRCQPILGHNTVFWYRQTMMQGLELLAYFRNRAPLDDSGMPKDRFSAEMPDATLATLKIQPSEPRDSAVYFCASGLAPWEQYFGPGTRLTVT.

The genes are TRBV28 and TRBJ2-1; 8 nucleotides agree with TRBD1. The germline gives CDR1 MDHEN, CDR2 SYDVKM. The CDR3 sequence is 13 residues long. V trimming: 6 bases; J trimming: 15 bases; junction bases outside the gene matches: 13. Here the CDR3 DNA reads TGTGCCAGCAGCCGACCTCAACTTGGGACAGGGTTCTTC. Encoded protein: CASSRPQLGTGFF.

This rearrangement joins TRBV7-9 to TRBJ1-1; D is possibly TRBD1 (6 bases). Germline V lookup: CDR1 SEHNR, CDR2 FQNEAQ (reference sequence). Trimming left V 2 bases short and J 6 bases short, with 13 bases between. The CDR3 runs 14 residues. In DNA, the CDR3 is TGTGCCAGCAGCTTAAACCACAGGGAAGCTGAAGCTTTCTTT. Encoded protein: CASSLNHREAEAFF. Full variable domain (remainder filled in from reference TRBV7-9 and TRBJ1-1): DTGVSQNPRHKITKRGQNVTFRCDPISEHNRLYWYRQTLGQGPEFLTYFQNEAQLEKSRLLSDRFSAERPKGSFSTLEIQRTEQGDSAMYLCASSLNHREAEAFFGQGTRLTVV.

The chain uses TRBV7-2 and TRBJ1-2; the match to TRBD1 covers 7 bases. The trim removed 5 bases at V and 1 base at J, leaving 7 bases unmatched. This CDR3 has 15 amino acids. Germline CDR1 SGHTA, CDR2 FQGNSA. The CDR3 DNA reads as TGTGCCAGCAGCATCTACAGGGGCCTTAACTATGGCTACACCTTC. Protein sequence: CASSIYRGLNYGYTF.

This sequence joins TRBV28 and TRBJ2-2; perhaps TRBD2 as D (7 bases). Germline V lookup: CDR1 MDHEN, CDR2 SYDVKM. V shed 1 base and J shed 5 bases, with 14 bases lying between them. The CDR3 contains 16 residues. DNA for the CDR3: TGTGCCAGCAGTTTATTTGGGGGGGCGGCTACCGGGGAGCTGTTTTTT. Translation: CASSLFGGAATGELFF.

The V and J genes are TRBV29-1 and TRBJ1-2; D is unclear. The CDR3 has 12 amino acids. Germline CDR1 reads SQVTM; CDR2 reads ANQGSEA. The DNA for the CDR3 is TGCAGGCAAGGAGCCCTGATCTATGGCTACACCTTC. Translating it yields CRQGALIYGYTF.

This chain joins TRBV4-3 and TRBJ1-1; D unresolved. V lost 1 base and J 4 bases, leaving 13 bases between the germline ends. The CDR3 totals 15 residues. Germline V lookup: CDR1 LGHNA, CDR2 YSLEER. CDR3 in amino acids: CASSQGWKSGTEAFF. CDR3 bases: TGCGCCAGCAGCCAAGGGTGGAAAAGTGGCACTGAAGCTTTCTTT.

This chain uses TRBV27 with TRBJ1-5; D is unclear. The CDR3 spans 14 residues. Deletions cut 3 bases from V and 4 bases from J, with 10 bases between. CDR1 is MNHEY and CDR2 is SMNVEV in the germline V gene (reference sequence). This CDR3 reads CASSFRGPNQPQHF. CDR3 nucleotide sequence: TGTGCCAGCAGTTTTCGGGGTCCAAATCAGCCCCAGCATTTT.

The chain joins TRBV12-5 to TRBJ1-2; 12 nucleotides align to TRBD1. Germline V lookup: CDR1 LGHNT, CDR2 FRNRAP. V was pared by 0 bases and J by 5 bases, with 10 bases of the junction left unmatched. The CDR3 loop spans 18 amino acids. CDR3 coding DNA: TGTGCTAGTGGTTTGGTAGGCTCGGCGGGACAGGGGGCTTATGGCTACACCTTC. Amino acid sequence: CASGLVGSAGQGAYGYTF. The full variable domain, in which reference TRBV12-5 and TRBJ1-2 provide the parts outside the CDR3, is DARVTQTPRHKVTEMGQEVTMRCQPILGHNTVFWYRQTMMQGLELLAYFRNRAPLDDSGMPKDRFSAEMPDATLATLKIQPSEPRDSAVYFCASGLVGSAGQGAYGYTFGSGTRLTVV.

In DNA form, the CDR3 reads TGTGCCATCAGTGACAGGGGCTATGGCTACACCTTC. Amino acids: CAISDRGYGYTF. The chain recombines TRBV10-3 with TRBJ1-2; tentative D call: TRBD1 (6 bases). From germline, CDR1 is ENHRY and CDR2 SYGVKD. This CDR3 spans 12 amino acids. Trimming stripped 3 bases from V and 4 bases from J, with 6 bases between.

Only one count was recorded for this clone. V is TRBV28 and J is TRBJ1-5, with 8 bases lining up with TRBD1. Germline CDR1 is MDHEN and CDR2 is SYDVKM. The CDR3 is made up of 16 amino acids. The V segment lost 6 bases and the J segment 3 bases; nucleotides outside the gene matches: 10. CDR3 nucleotide sequence: TGTGCCAGCAGGGCGGGGGACAGGCGAGACAATCAGCCCCAGCATTTT. Its translation is CASRAGDRRDNQPQHF.